This is a list of T cell receptor beta chains from one sample in a study of blood T cell repertoires in COVID-19. Generated by immunoSEQ multiplex PCR, the TCRdb table keeps only in-frame clones and is missing some. The sample comprises about 130,000 clones, roughly 84% of which are singletons, and around 13% rests with the top ten. The sequenced sample consisted of peripheral blood. Every receptor here comes from a woman aged 25 to 39 who had recovered from COVID-19. The CDR3 runs from the conserved cysteine through the conserved F or W. D genes are given only for firm matches. For some rows the clone size is stated as once, few or many, or as a class when expanded; others skip it.

cdr3_nt,cdr3_aa,v_call,j_call,clone_size,d_call
TGCGCCAGCAGTGACCTCTTCTCCAGGGCTGAAGCTTTCTTT,CASSDLFSRAEAFF,TRBV10-1,TRBJ1-1,-,-
TGCGCCAGCAGCCCGGGGGGACAGGGGTCCAAAAACATTCAGTACTTC,CASSPGGQGSKNIQYF,TRBV5-1,TRBJ2-4,-,TRBD1
TGTGCCAGCAGCGGCCGGGACAGGCAAAGGGCCGGGGAGCTGTTTTTT,CASSGRDRQRAGELFF,TRBV11-3,TRBJ2-2,-,TRBD1
TGTGCCAGCAGCGTAGTGGAGAATGAGCAGTTCTTC,CASSVVENEQFF,TRBV9,TRBJ2-1,-,-
TGTGCCAGCAGTCTAGGAGGGGGACAGTCCTCCTACGAGCAGTACTTC,CASSLGGGQSSYEQYF,TRBV27,TRBJ2-7,-,-
TGTGCCATCAGTGAGTCGGGACAGTCCTACGAGCAGTACTTC,CAISESGQSYEQYF,TRBV10-3,TRBJ2-7,once,TRBD1
TGTGCCAGCAGCCCGTTTAGCAATCAGCCCCAGCATTTT,CASSPFSNQPQHF,TRBV7-8,TRBJ1-5,-,-
TGTGCCAGCAGTCGTAAGGGGACAGGGACCGAGCAGTACTTC,CASSRKGTGTEQYF,TRBV6-5,TRBJ2-7,-,TRBD1
TGTGCCAGCAGCCGCATGACTAGCGGGACAAATTCCGGGGAGCTGTTTTTT,CASSRMTSGTNSGELFF,TRBV5-4,TRBJ2-2,-,TRBD2
TGCGCCAGCAGCTTACCCCGCGGAGGTCAGGGGGGACGGAACACCGGGGAGCTGTTTTTT,CASSLPRGGQGGRNTGELFF,TRBV5-1,TRBJ2-2,-,-
TGTGCCAGCAGCGATACGACAGGGCCCGATACGCAGTATTTT,CASSDTTGPDTQYF,TRBV9,TRBJ2-3,once,TRBD1
TGTGCCATCAGCTCTGGGGTAACTCAGACAGGAAAAAACATTCAGTACTTC,CAISSGVTQTGKNIQYF,TRBV10-3,TRBJ2-4,-,-
TGTGCCAGCAAGAGAGGGACAGAGAATCAGCCCCAGCATTTT,CASKRGTENQPQHF,TRBV19,TRBJ1-5,-,TRBD1
TGTGCCAGCAGCCAAGGTGGGCCCTATAATTCACCCCTCCACTTT,CASSQGGPYNSPLHF,TRBV3-1/TRBV3-2,TRBJ1-6,-,-
TGTGCCATCAGTGAACCAACAGGGGGCAATCATGGCTACACCTTC,CAISEPTGGNHGYTF,TRBV10-3,TRBJ1-2,-,TRBD1
TGTGCCAGTAGTTTAGCGACTAGCGGGTTTTACAATGAGCAGTTCTTC,CASSLATSGFYNEQFF,TRBV19,TRBJ2-1,-,TRBD2
TGTGCCAGCAGTTACGGACAGGGAGCCTACGAGCAGTACTTC,CASSYGQGAYEQYF,TRBV6-5,TRBJ2-7,-,TRBD1
TGTGCCAGCAGCTTGGGGCAGGGGGTCTACACCTTC,CASSLGQGVYTF,TRBV5-5,TRBJ1-2,-,TRBD1
TGTGCCAGCAGCCCGCGAGAATTCCCCGGGGAGCTGTTTTTT,CASSPREFPGELFF,TRBV27,TRBJ2-2,-,-
TGTGCCAGCAGTCTACCGACACCAAATTCACCCCTCCACTTT,CASSLPTPNSPLHF,TRBV6-5,TRBJ1-6,-,-
TGTGCCAGCAGCTTCGGGGGGGCTGACGAGCAGTACTTC,CASSFGGADEQYF,TRBV7-6,TRBJ2-7,-,TRBD2
TGTGCCAGCAGCCCCCTGCAGGGGAAAGCTTTCTTT,CASSPLQGKAFF,TRBV7-9,TRBJ1-1,-,-
TGTGCCAGCAGTTACTTCCGGGACAAGGGAACCCAGTACTTC,CASSYFRDKGTQYF,TRBV6-5,TRBJ2-5,once,-
TGCGCCAGCAGCTTATCAGGGTACGGAAACACCATATATTTT,CASSLSGYGNTIYF,TRBV5-1,TRBJ1-3,-,-
TGTGCCAGCTCACCAGAATACGGACGGACAGCAAGCACCGGGGAGCTGTTTTTT,CASSPEYGRTASTGELFF,TRBV18,TRBJ2-2,-,-
TGCAGCGTTACATCACAAGACGAGCAGTACTTC,CSVTSQDEQYF,TRBV29-1,TRBJ2-7,-,-
TGTGCCAGCAGCGTATCCGGTTCACCCCTCCACTTT,CASSVSGSPLHF,TRBV9,TRBJ1-6,-,-
TGTGCCAGCAGCACGACAGAATCTAGCACAGATACGCAGTATTTT,CASSTTESSTDTQYF,TRBV7-9,TRBJ2-3,-,-
TGTGCCAGTAGTACCGGACAAATCGGGCTCAATGAGCAGTTCTTC,CASSTGQIGLNEQFF,TRBV19,TRBJ2-1,-,-
TGCGCCAGCAGCTTGGGGAGGACTTCGGGGGAAACTAATGAAAAACTGTTTTTT,CASSLGRTSGETNEKLFF,TRBV5-1,TRBJ1-4,-,-
TGTGCCAGCAGCCTTGGGGCGGGGGGTTCCTACAATGAGCAGTTCTTC,CASSLGAGGSYNEQFF,TRBV5-4,TRBJ2-1,-,TRBD2
TGTGCCAGCAGCCAAAGAAGGGACAGGGGGGTCTACAATGAGCAGTTCTTC,CASSQRRDRGVYNEQFF,TRBV3-1/TRBV3-2,TRBJ2-1,-,TRBD1
TGTGCCAGCAGCCCCGCGTCGACAGGAAGCAATCAGCCCCAGCATTTT,CASSPASTGSNQPQHF,TRBV6-6,TRBJ1-5,-,-
TGTGCCAGTAGTCTTGGACAGGCCCTCCTGACTGAAGCTTTCTTT,CASSLGQALLTEAFF,TRBV19,TRBJ1-1,-,TRBD1
TGTGCCAGCAGTGAATATATTAGGGGGGGGCCTCCCGGCTACACCTTC,CASSEYIRGGPPGYTF,TRBV25-1,TRBJ1-2,-,-
TGTGCCATCAGTGAGTCGCTCGGGGGGCCTGGGGAGACCCAGTACTTC,CAISESLGGPGETQYF,TRBV10-3,TRBJ2-5,once,-
TGCGCCAGCAGCTGGGGGGACAGTAGGTACGAGCAGTACTTC,CASSWGDSRYEQYF,TRBV5-1,TRBJ2-7,few,-
TGCAGTGCGTGGGGGCTCCCTGAAGCTTTCTTT,CSAWGLPEAFF,TRBV20-1,TRBJ1-1,-,-
TGTGCCAGCAGGAAACAGGGAGCCACAGATACGCAGTATTTT,CASRKQGATDTQYF,TRBV6-5,TRBJ2-3,-,-
TGTGCCAGCATCAAGCGGGAGTCCTACAATGAGCAGTTCTTC,CASIKRESYNEQFF,TRBV2,TRBJ2-1,-,TRBD2
TGCGCCAGCAGCTTGGCTAGGGGAAACACTGAAGCTTTCTTT,CASSLARGNTEAFF,TRBV5-1,TRBJ1-1,once,-
TGTGCCAGCAGCTTAGCCGGGGTAGTCCAAGAGACCCAGTACTTC,CASSLAGVVQETQYF,TRBV7-6,TRBJ2-5,-,-
TGTGCCAGCAGTGACCAAGGATTGAGAGGTGGAAACACCATATATTTT,CASSDQGLRGGNTIYF,TRBV6-4,TRBJ1-3,-,-
TGTGCCAGCAGTTTTCAGGGCGCCGGGGAGCTGTTTTTT,CASSFQGAGELFF,TRBV6-5,TRBJ2-2,once,-
TGTGCCAGCACGACCAGGGCAGGGGCGAACACTGAAGCTTTCTTT,CASTTRAGANTEAFF,TRBV2,TRBJ1-1,-,-